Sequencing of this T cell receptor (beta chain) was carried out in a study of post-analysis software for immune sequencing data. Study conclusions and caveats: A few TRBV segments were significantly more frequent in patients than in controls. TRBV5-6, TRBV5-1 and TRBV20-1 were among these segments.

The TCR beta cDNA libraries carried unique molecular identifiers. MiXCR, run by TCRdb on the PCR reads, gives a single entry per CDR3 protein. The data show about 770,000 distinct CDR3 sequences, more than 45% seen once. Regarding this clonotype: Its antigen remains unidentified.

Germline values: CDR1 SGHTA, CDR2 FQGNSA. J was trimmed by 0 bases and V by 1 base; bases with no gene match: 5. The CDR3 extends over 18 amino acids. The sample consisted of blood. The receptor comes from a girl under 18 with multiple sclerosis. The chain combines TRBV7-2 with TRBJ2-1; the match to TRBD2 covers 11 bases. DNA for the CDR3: TGTGCCAGCAGCTTAGTTGGGACTAGCGGTAGCTCCTACAATGAGCAGTTCTTC. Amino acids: CASSLVGTSGSSYNEQFF.